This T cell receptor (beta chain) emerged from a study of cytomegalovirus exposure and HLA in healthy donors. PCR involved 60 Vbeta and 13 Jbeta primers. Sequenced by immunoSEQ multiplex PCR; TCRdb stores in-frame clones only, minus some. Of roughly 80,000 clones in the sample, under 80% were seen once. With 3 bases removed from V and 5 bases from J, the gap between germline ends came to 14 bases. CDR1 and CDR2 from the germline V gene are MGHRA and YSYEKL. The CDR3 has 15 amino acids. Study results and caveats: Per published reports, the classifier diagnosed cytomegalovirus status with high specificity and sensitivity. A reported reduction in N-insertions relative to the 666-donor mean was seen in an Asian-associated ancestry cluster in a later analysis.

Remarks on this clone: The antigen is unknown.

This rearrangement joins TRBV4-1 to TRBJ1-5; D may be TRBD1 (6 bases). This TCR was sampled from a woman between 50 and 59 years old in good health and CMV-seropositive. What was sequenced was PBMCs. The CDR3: CASSQVYRDYQPQHF. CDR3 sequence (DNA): TGCGCCAGCAGCCAGGTGTACAGGGATTATCAGCCCCAGCATTTT.